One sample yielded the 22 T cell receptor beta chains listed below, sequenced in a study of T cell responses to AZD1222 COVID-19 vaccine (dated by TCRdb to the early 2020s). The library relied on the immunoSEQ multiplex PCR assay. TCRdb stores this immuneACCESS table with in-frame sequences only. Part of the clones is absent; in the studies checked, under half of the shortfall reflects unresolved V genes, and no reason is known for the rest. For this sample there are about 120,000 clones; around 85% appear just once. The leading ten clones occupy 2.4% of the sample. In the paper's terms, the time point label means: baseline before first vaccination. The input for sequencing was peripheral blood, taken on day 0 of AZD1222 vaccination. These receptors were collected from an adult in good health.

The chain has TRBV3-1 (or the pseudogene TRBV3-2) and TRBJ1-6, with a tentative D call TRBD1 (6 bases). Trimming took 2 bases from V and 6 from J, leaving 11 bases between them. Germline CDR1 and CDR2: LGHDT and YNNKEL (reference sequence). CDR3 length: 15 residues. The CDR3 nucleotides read TGTGCCAGCAGCCAACCAACGGGGGCTAATTCACCCCTCCACTTT. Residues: CASSQPTGANSPLHF.

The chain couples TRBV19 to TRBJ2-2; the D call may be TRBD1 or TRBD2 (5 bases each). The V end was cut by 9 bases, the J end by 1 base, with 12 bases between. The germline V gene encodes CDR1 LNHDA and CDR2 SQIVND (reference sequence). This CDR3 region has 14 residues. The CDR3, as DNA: TGTGCCAGGGGGGACGGACGGAACACCGGGGAGCTGTTTTTT. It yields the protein CARGDGRNTGELFF. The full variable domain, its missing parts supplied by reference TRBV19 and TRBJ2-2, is DGGITQSPKYLFRKEGQNVTLSCEQNLNHDAMYWYRQDPGQGLRLIYYSQIVNDFQKGDIAEGYSVSREKKESFPLTVTSAQKNPTAFYLCARGDGRNTGELFFGEGSRLTVL.

The CDR3 nucleotides read TGCAGTGCTAGTGGTCGGGGCTATGAGCAGTTCTTC. Protein: CSASGRGYEQFF. This rearrangement joins TRBV20-1 to TRBJ2-1; D possibly matches TRBD1 or TRBD2 (5 bases each). CDR3 length: 12 residues. V lost 3 bases, J lost 8 bases, and 11 bases lay in between. Germline V gene lookup returns CDR1 DFQATT and CDR2 SNEGSKA (reference sequence).

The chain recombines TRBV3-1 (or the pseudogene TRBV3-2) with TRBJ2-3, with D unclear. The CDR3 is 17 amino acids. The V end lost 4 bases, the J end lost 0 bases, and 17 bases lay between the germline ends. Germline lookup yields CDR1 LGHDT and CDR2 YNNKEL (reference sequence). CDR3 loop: CASSLRTAPLSTDTQYF. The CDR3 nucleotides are TGTGCCAGCAGCCTTAGGACCGCCCCTTTGAGCACAGATACGCAGTATTTT.

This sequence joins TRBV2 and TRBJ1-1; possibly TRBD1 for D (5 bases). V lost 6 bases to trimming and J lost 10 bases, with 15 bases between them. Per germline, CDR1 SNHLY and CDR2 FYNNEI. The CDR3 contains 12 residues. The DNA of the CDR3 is TGTGCCAGCAGATTGGGGACGGGGGGAGCTTTCTTT. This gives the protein CASRLGTGGAFF.

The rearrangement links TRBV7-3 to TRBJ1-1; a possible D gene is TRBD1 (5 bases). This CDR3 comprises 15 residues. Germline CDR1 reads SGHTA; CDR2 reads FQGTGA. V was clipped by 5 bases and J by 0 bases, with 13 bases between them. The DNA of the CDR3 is TGTGCCAGCAGCCTGGGACGGACAATGAACACTGAAGCTTTCTTT. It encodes CASSLGRTMNTEAFF.

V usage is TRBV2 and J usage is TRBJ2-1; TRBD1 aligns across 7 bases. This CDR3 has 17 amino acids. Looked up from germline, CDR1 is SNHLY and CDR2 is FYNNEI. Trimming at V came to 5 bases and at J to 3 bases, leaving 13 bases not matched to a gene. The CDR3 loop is CASSTTRDRVVYNEQFF. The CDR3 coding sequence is TGTGCCAGCAGTACCACCCGCGACAGGGTGGTCTACAATGAGCAGTTCTTC.

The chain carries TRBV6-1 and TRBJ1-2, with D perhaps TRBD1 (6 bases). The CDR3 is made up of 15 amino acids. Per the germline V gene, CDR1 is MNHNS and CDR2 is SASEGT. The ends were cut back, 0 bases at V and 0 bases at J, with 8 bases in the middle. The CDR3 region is CASSEAGGTNYGYTF. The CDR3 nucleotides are TGTGCCAGCAGTGAAGCGGGGGGCACTAACTATGGCTACACCTTC.

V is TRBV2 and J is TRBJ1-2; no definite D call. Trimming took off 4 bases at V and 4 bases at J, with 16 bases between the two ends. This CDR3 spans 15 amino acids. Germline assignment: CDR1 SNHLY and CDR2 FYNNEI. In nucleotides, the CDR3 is TGTGCCAGCAGTGTGACCCTGACAAGTCCCTATGGCTACACCTTC. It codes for CASSVTLTSPYGYTF.

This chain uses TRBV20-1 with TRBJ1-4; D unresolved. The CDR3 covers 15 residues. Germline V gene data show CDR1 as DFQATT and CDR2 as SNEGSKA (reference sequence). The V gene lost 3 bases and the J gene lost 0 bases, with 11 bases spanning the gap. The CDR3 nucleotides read TGCAGTGCTAGTAGACTCGGGGCAACTAATGAAAAACTGTTTTTT. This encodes CSASRLGATNEKLFF.

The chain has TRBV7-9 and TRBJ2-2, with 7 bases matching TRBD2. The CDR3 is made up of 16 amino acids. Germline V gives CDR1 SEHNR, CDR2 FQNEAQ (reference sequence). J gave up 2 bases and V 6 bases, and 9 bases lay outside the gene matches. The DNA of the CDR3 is TGTGCCAGCAGTCGCGCCCTAGCGGACAACACCGGGGAGCTGTTTTTT. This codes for CASSRALADNTGELFF.

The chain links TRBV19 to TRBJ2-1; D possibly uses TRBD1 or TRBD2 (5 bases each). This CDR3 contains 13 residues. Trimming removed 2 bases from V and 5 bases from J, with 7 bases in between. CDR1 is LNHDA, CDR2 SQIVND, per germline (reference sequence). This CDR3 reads CASSISGHNEQFF. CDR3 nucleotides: TGTGCCAGTAGTATATCGGGACACAATGAGCAGTTCTTC.

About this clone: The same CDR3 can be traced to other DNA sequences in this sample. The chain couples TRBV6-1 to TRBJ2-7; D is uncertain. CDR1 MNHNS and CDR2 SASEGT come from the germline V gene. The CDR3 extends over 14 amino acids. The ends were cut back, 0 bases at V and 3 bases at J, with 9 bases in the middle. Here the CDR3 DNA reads TGTGCCAGCAGTGAAGCTCGAGGAAGCTACGAGCAGTACTTC. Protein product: CASSEARGSYEQYF.

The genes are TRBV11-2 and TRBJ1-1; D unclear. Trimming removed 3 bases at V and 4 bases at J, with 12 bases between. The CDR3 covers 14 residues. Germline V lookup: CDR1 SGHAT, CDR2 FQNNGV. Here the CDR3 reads CASSFGARVTEAFF. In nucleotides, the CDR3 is TGTGCCAGCAGCTTCGGCGCTAGGGTCACTGAAGCTTTCTTT. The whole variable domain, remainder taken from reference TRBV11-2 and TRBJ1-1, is EAGVAQSPRYKIIEKRQSVAFWCNPISGHATLYWYQQILGQGPKLLIQFQNNGVVDDSQLPKDRFSAERLKGVDSTLKIQPAKLEDSAVYLCASSFGARVTEAFFGQGTRLTVV.

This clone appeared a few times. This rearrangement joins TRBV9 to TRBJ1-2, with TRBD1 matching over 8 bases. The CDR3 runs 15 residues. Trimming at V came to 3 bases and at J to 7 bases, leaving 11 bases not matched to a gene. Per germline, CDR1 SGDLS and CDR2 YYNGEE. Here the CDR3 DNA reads TGTGCCAGCAGCGGCCAGGGGGCCGAGGATCGTGGCTACACCTTC. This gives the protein CASSGQGAEDRGYTF.

This CDR3 is CASSLSRGATYEQYF. The CDR3 DNA follows: TGTGCCAGCAGCTTAAGTAGGGGGGCAACCTACGAGCAGTACTTC. J is TRBJ2-7 and V is TRBV11-2; D assignment may be TRBD1 or TRBD2 (6 bases each). Germline CDR1 is SGHAT and CDR2 is FQNNGV. V dropped 2 bases and J dropped 2 bases, with 13 bases sitting between them. The CDR3 loop spans 15 amino acids.

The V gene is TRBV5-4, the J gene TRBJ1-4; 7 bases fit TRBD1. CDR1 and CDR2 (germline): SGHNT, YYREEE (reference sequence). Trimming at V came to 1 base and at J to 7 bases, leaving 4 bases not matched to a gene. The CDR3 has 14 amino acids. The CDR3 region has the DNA TGTGCCAGCAGCTTGCCAGGGGGAAGTGAAAAACTGTTTTTT. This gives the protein CASSLPGGSEKLFF.

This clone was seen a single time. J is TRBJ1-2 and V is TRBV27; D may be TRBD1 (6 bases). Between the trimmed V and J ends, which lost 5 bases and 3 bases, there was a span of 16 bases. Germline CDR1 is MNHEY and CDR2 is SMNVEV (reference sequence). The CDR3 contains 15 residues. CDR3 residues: CASSPLGGGHYGYTF. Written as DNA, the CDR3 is TGTGCCAGCAGTCCCCTCGGGGGGGGCCACTATGGCTACACCTTC.

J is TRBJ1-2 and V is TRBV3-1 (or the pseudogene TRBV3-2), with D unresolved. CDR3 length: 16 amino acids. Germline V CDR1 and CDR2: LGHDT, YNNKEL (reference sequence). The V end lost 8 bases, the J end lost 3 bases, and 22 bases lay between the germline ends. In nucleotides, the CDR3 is TGTGCCAGCCGCCCAGGAATTGGGTCGTTGGACTATGGCTACACCTTC. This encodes CASRPGIGSLDYGYTF.

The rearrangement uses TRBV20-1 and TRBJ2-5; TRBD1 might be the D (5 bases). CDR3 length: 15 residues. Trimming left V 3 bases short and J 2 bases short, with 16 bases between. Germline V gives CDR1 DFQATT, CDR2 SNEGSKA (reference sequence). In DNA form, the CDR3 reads TGCAGTGCTAGTCCCCCGCAGGGTAGACAAGAGACCCAGTACTTC. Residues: CSASPPQGRQETQYF.

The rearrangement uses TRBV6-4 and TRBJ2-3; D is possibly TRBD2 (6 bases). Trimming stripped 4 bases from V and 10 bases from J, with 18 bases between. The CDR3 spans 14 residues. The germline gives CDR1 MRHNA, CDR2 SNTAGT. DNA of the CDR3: TGTGCCAGCAGTGGTCTTCTAGCGAAGGGGCCGCAGTATTTT. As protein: CASSGLLAKGPQYF.

The CDR3 nucleotides are TGTGCCAGCAGCTTAGCTGGGCAGGGGGAATCACCCCTCCACTTT. Residues: CASSLAGQGESPLHF. V gene TRBV7-9 combines with J gene TRBJ1-6; TRBD1 matches 7 bases. CDR1 and CDR2 (germline): SEHNR, FQNEAQ (reference sequence). The length of the CDR3 is 15 residues. J lost 10 bases, V lost 0 bases, and 6 bases had no gene match.